These 20 T cell receptor beta chains originate from one sample sequenced in a study of cytomegalovirus exposure and HLA in healthy donors. The primer mix had 60 Vbeta and 13 Jbeta primers. Data came from immunoSEQ multiplex PCR; TCRdb stores just in-frame clones and leaves some out. This table holds about 190,000 clones, about nine tenths found once. The sequenced material came from PBMCs. These receptors all stem from a boy younger than 10 in good health and CMV-seronegative.

The chain links TRBV14 to TRBJ2-5, with D possibly matching TRBD2 (5 bases). The length of the CDR3 is 15 residues. Trimming cost V 3 bases and J 4 bases, with 15 bases left between them. The germline CDR1 and CDR2 sequences are SGHDN and FVKESK. DNA for the CDR3: TGTGCCAGCAGCCATCTAGGGCGGGCCCCAGAGACCCAGTACTTC. Translated: CASSHLGRAPETQYF.

CDR3 nucleotide sequence: TGTGCCAGCAGCCCGACGGGTTACACTGAAGCTTTCTTT. Its translation: CASSPTGYTEAFF. This rearrangement joins TRBV7-9 to TRBJ1-1; D is uncertain. Germline CDR1 SEHNR, CDR2 FQNEAQ (reference sequence). V gave up 5 bases and J gave up 3 bases, with 10 bases separating them. The CDR3 extends over 13 amino acids.

The chain has TRBV9 and TRBJ1-5; 10 bases fit TRBD1. The germline V gene encodes CDR1 SGDLS and CDR2 YYNGEE. After removal of 4 bases from V and 2 bases from J, the junction contained 6 bases not matched to a gene. This CDR3 region has 16 residues. In DNA form, the CDR3 reads TGTGCCAGCAGCTCCGGGACAGGGGTTGGCAATCAGCCCCAGCATTTT. It encodes CASSSGTGVGNQPQHF.

J is TRBJ2-3 and V is TRBV6-1; 9 bases align to TRBD2. Trimming at V came to 3 bases and at J to 2 bases, leaving 15 bases not matched to a gene. Germline CDR1 MNHNS, CDR2 SASEGT. The CDR3 totals 19 residues. CDR3 region: CASSDPSGSGGPPTDTQYF. The CDR3 region has the DNA TGTGCCAGCAGTGACCCCTCCGGAAGCGGGGGGCCCCCCACAGATACGCAGTATTTT.

The chain is built from TRBV27 and TRBJ1-6, with D unresolved. Per the germline V gene, CDR1 is MNHEY and CDR2 is SMNVEV (reference sequence). The CDR3 runs 15 residues. Trimming stripped 5 bases from V and 7 bases from J, with 15 bases between. The CDR3 protein is CASSPQTGVNSPLHF. The CDR3, as DNA: TGTGCCAGCAGTCCGCAAACCGGGGTAAATTCACCCCTCCACTTT.

The chain joins TRBV7-8 to TRBJ1-4; TRBD1 might be the D (6 bases). Deletions cut 2 bases from V and 7 bases from J, with 14 bases between. The CDR3 loop spans 15 amino acids. Germline CDR1 reads SGHVS; CDR2 reads FQNEAQ. The CDR3 nucleotides read TGTGCCAGCAGCTTACTCAGGGGTAAAGGTGAAAAACTGTTTTTT. Translated, it gives CASSLLRGKGEKLFF.

The rearrangement uses TRBV28 and TRBJ1-2; 10 bases line up with TRBD1. The CDR3 extends over 14 amino acids. Germline V gene data show CDR1 as MDHEN and CDR2 as SYDVKM. Losses at the gene ends were 3 bases for V and 8 bases for J; bases not matched to a gene: 6. CDR3 sequence (DNA): TGTGCCAGCAGTTTGGTGGGACAGGGGAACGGCTACACCTTC. It translates to CASSLVGQGNGYTF.

The V and J genes are TRBV28 and TRBJ2-1, with D unresolved. This CDR3 comprises 13 residues. The ends were cut back, 3 bases at V and 3 bases at J, with 6 bases in the middle. Germline CDR1 MDHEN, CDR2 SYDVKM. The CDR3 region has the DNA TGTGCCAGCAGTTTGGAGTTCTACAATGAGCAGTTCTTC. Translated: CASSLEFYNEQFF.

This chain links TRBV11-2 with TRBJ2-1; 11 bases align to TRBD2. Germline V gene data show CDR1 as SGHAT and CDR2 as FQNNGV. This CDR3 comprises 18 residues. V lost 3 bases to trimming and J lost 5 bases; unmatched junction nucleotides: 12. The CDR3: CASSFGGLAGGFDNEQFF. The CDR3 region has the DNA TGTGCCAGCAGCTTTGGGGGGCTAGCGGGGGGATTCGACAATGAGCAGTTCTTC.

The rearrangement joins TRBV6-1 to TRBJ2-4, with 7 nucleotides matching TRBD1. The V gene end was trimmed by 7 bases and the J gene end by 6 bases; junction bases not matched to a gene: 6. This CDR3 comprises 13 residues. Germline values: CDR1 MNHNS, CDR2 SASEGT. This chain's CDR3 is CASIGPGGNIQYF. DNA of the CDR3: TGTGCCAGCATAGGACCAGGGGGAAACATTCAGTACTTC.

This chain links TRBV19 with TRBJ1-5; D might be TRBD1 (5 bases). The CDR3 contains 15 residues. Trimming cost V 3 bases and J 5 bases, with 14 bases left between them. CDR1 LNHDA and CDR2 SQIVND come from the germline V gene (reference sequence). The CDR3 coding sequence is TGTGCCAGTAGTATCTCCCCCGGGGGGTATCAGCCCCAGCATTTT. It specifies CASSISPGGYQPQHF.

The V gene is TRBV6-1, the J gene TRBJ1-2; TRBD1 is a possible D gene (6 bases). There are 13 residues in the CDR3. The V end was cut by 2 bases, the J end by 4 bases, with 8 bases between. Germline-derived CDR1 and CDR2 are MNHNS and SASEGT. The chain's CDR3 is CASSESQGYGYTF. The CDR3 DNA follows: TGTGCCAGCAGTGAATCACAGGGCTATGGCTACACCTTC.

This clone was picked up a small number of times. V is TRBV4-1 and J is TRBJ2-7; TRBD2 agrees at 9 bases. The V gene end was trimmed by 4 bases and the J gene end by 2 bases; junction bases not matched to a gene: 3. Germline V gives CDR1 MGHRA, CDR2 YSYEKL. The CDR3 is made up of 14 amino acids. The CDR3 reads CASSLASGAYEQYF. The CDR3, as DNA: TGCGCCAGCAGCCTCGCTAGCGGGGCCTACGAGCAGTACTTC.

The chain carries TRBV7-9 and TRBJ1-2; 8 positions agree with TRBD1. The CDR3 extends over 15 amino acids. V lost 3 bases to trimming and J lost 3 bases; unmatched junction nucleotides: 6. Germline-derived CDR1 and CDR2 are SEHNR and FQNEAQ (reference sequence). CDR3 coding DNA: TGTGCCAGCAGCTTCCCCCTACAGGGGGACTATGGCTACACCTTC. The encoded protein is CASSFPLQGDYGYTF.

The chain carries TRBV5-8 and TRBJ1-2; D is unclear. Deletions cut 1 base from V and 6 bases from J, with 16 bases between. Germline CDR1 and CDR2: SGHTS and YDEGEE. The length of the CDR3 is 15 residues. The CDR3 sequence: CASSLRLTGSDGYTF. The CDR3 DNA sequence: TGTGCCAGCAGCTTGCGACTGACGGGTTCCGATGGCTACACCTTC.

The J gene is TRBJ1-5, the V gene TRBV27; perhaps TRBD1 as D (5 bases). The CDR3 has 13 amino acids. Trimming removed 3 bases at V and 7 bases at J, with 10 bases between. CDR1 is MNHEY and CDR2 is SMNVEV in the germline V gene (reference sequence). CDR3 DNA: TGTGCCAGCAGTTTCGGGGGTCGCCAGCCCCAGCATTTT. It encodes CASSFGGRQPQHF.

This clone was observed a single time. V and J are TRBV9 and TRBJ2-1; tentative D call: TRBD2 (6 bases). The germline gives CDR1 SGDLS, CDR2 YYNGEE. Trimming took 3 bases from V and 8 from J, leaving 12 bases between them. CDR3 length: 13 residues. The CDR3: CASSGDWGDEQFF. In nucleotides, the CDR3 is TGTGCCAGCAGCGGGGACTGGGGCGATGAGCAGTTCTTC.

There are a few counts of this clone. The V gene is TRBV2, the J gene TRBJ1-5, with 11 bases that match TRBD1. The CDR3 spans 16 residues. Germline-derived CDR1 and CDR2 are SNHLY and FYNNEI. The trim removed 6 bases at V and 3 bases at J, leaving 7 bases unmatched. This CDR3 is CASRRTGGYLNQPQHF. DNA of the CDR3: TGTGCCAGCAGGCGGACAGGGGGCTACCTCAATCAGCCCCAGCATTTT.

This chain links TRBV5-1 with TRBJ2-7; D might be TRBD1 (6 bases). V lost 0 bases and J 2 bases, leaving 12 bases between the germline ends. The CDR3 totals 15 residues. The germline CDR1 and CDR2 sequences are SGHRS and YFSETQ. For the CDR3, the DNA is TGCGCCAGCAGCTTGGCCGGGACAATGACCTACGAGCAGTACTTC. Amino acids: CASSLAGTMTYEQYF.

V usage is TRBV2 and J usage is TRBJ1-4; 7 nucleotides line up with TRBD1. After removal of 6 bases from V and 4 bases from J, the junction contained 8 bases not matched to a gene. The CDR3 contains 15 residues. Germline V gives CDR1 SNHLY, CDR2 FYNNEI. The CDR3 here is CASRDGQASNEKLFF. In DNA, the CDR3 is TGTGCCAGCAGAGACGGACAGGCTAGTAATGAAAAACTGTTTTTT.